This entry lists 32 T cell receptor beta chains sequenced from one sample in a study of early T cells in non-severe SARS-CoV-2 infection. TCRdb redid the calling of the 5' RACE reads with MiXCR, one entry per CDR3 protein. Of tens of thousands of distinct CDR3 sequences in the sample, roughly 12% were seen once. The sample taken for sequencing was whole blood. These receptors all come from an adult who was a healthcare worker with PCR-confirmed SARS-CoV-2 infection or an uninfected control (not recorded which).

The chain couples TRBV20-1 to TRBJ2-7; weak D call: TRBD2 (5 bases). The CDR3 has 17 amino acids. The V and J ends lost 0 bases and 0 bases respectively, with 18 bases between them. From germline, CDR1 is DFQATT and CDR2 SNEGSKA (reference sequence). The CDR3 region is CSARDLARRVPSYEQYF. CDR3 coding DNA: TGCAGTGCTAGAGATCTGGCGAGGCGGGTACCCTCCTACGAGCAGTACTTC.

The chain recombines TRBV10-3 with TRBJ1-1, with D maybe TRBD1 (6 bases). With 2 bases removed from V and 1 base from J, the gap between germline ends came to 8 bases. CDR3 length: 14 amino acids. Germline CDR1 and CDR2: ENHRY and SYGVKD. CDR3 sequence: CAISEPTGNTEAFF. CDR3 DNA: TGTGCCATCAGTGAGCCGACAGGGAACACTGAAGCTTTCTTT.

This clonotype has ten or more counts. The gene calls are TRBV15 and TRBJ2-1, with 12 bases fitting TRBD2. Germline assignment: CDR1 LNHNV and CDR2 YYDKDF (reference sequence). The J segment lost 8 bases and the V segment lost 6 bases, leaving 8 bases of the junction unmatched. The CDR3 spans 15 residues. The CDR3 DNA reads TGTGCCACCAGTGCTCTAGCGGGAGGGTGGGATGAGCAGTTCTTC. The encoded protein is CATSALAGGWDEQFF.

The chain carries TRBV24-1 and TRBJ2-7, with D possibly being TRBD1 (6 bases). The CDR3 extends over 16 amino acids. Germline V gene lookup returns CDR1 KGHDR and CDR2 SFDVKD. Trimming stripped 0 bases from V and 5 bases from J, with 16 bases between. The CDR3 sequence: CATSDLPASRGNEQYF. The CDR3 region has the DNA TGTGCCACCAGTGATTTGCCTGCGTCCAGGGGAAACGAGCAGTACTTC.

The chain recombines TRBV21-1 with TRBJ1-5; the D call of TRBD1 is as the table states it, not checked on the DNA. TRBV21-1 is a recognized pseudogene. This CDR3 comprises 15 residues. CDR3 protein: CASSKVGGRNQPQHF. CDR3 nucleotides: TGTGCCAGCAGCAAAGTGGGCGGACGCAATCAGCCCCAGCATTTT.

In this sample, this clonotype turned up many times. The chain couples TRBV6-1 to TRBJ2-4; D gene uncertain. V was shortened by 2 bases and J by 10 bases, with 9 bases between the two germline ends. This CDR3 contains 12 residues. Germline assignment: CDR1 MNHNS and CDR2 SASEGT. The DNA of the CDR3 is TGTGCCAGCAGTGAAATTAACGGAATTCAGTACTTC. It is translated as CASSEINGIQYF.

V usage is TRBV5-1 and J usage is TRBJ2-1, with D unclear. V gave up 4 bases and J gave up 4 bases, with 12 bases separating them. The CDR3 runs to 14 residues. In germline, CDR1 is SGHRS, CDR2 YFSETQ. CDR3 DNA sequence: TGCGCCAGCAGCGAATGGGCGGAATACAATGAGCAGTTCTTC. Amino acid sequence: CASSEWAEYNEQFF.

This clonotype occurred a few times. V gene TRBV30 combines with J gene TRBJ2-3; the D is unclear. V was pared by 2 bases and J by 6 bases, with 15 bases between. This CDR3 has 14 amino acids. CDR1 and CDR2 from the germline V gene are GTSNPN and SVGIG (reference sequence). CDR3 nucleotides: TGTGCCTGGAGTAAGTCAGGCCTGCGGGATACGCAGTATTTT. Protein product: CAWSKSGLRDTQYF.

This clonotype came up many times. The rearrangement joins TRBV10-3 to TRBJ1-2; possibly TRBD1 for D (6 bases). The CDR3 loop spans 15 amino acids. The germline gives CDR1 ENHRY, CDR2 SYGVKD. Trimming took 6 bases from V and 0 from J, leaving 14 bases between them. CDR3 amino acids: CAISPDSLANYGYTF. CDR3 DNA sequence: TGTGCCATCAGCCCGGACAGCCTAGCTAACTATGGCTACACCTTC.

This chain joins TRBV7-3 and TRBJ2-3; no reliable D call. CDR1 SGHTA and CDR2 FQGTGA come from the germline V gene. Deletions cut 2 bases from V and 3 bases from J, with 6 bases between. The CDR3 has 13 amino acids. CDR3 sequence reads: CASSLYGTDTQYF. DNA of the CDR3: TGTGCCAGCAGCTTATATGGAACAGATACGCAGTATTTT.

This chain joins TRBV12-3 or TRBV12-4 and TRBJ1-5; 8 positions match TRBD1. After removal of 5 bases from V and 5 bases from J, the junction contained 5 bases not matched to a gene. The CDR3 loop spans 14 amino acids. The CDR3 spells CASSATGDYQPQHF. DNA of the CDR3: TGTGCCAGCAGTGCGACAGGGGATTATCAGCCCCAGCATTTT.

This clonotype was recorded a few times. The chain uses TRBV20-1 and TRBJ1-2, with D unresolved. V was clipped by 6 bases and J by 0 bases, with 11 bases between them. From germline, CDR1 is DFQATT and CDR2 SNEGSKA (reference sequence). The CDR3 runs 13 residues. The CDR3 sequence: CSATDGPNYGYTF. The CDR3 DNA reads as TGCAGTGCCACCGACGGGCCTAACTATGGCTACACCTTC.

The rearrangement uses TRBV29-1 and TRBJ1-1, with no clear D. V dropped 1 base and J dropped 1 base, with 4 bases sitting between them. The CDR3 is made up of 12 amino acids. CDR1 SQVTM and CDR2 ANQGSEA come from the germline V gene. The CDR3 DNA is TGCAGCGTTGAAGCGGAGAACACTGAAGCTTTCTTT. As protein: CSVEAENTEAFF.

The rearrangement joins TRBV12-3 or TRBV12-4 to TRBJ2-3, with D maybe TRBD2 (6 bases). The V gene lost 7 bases and the J gene lost 1 base, with 9 bases spanning the gap. CDR3 length: 13 amino acids. The chain's CDR3 is CASKSGGTDTQYF. The CDR3 nucleotides read TGTGCCAGCAAATCGGGGGGCACAGATACGCAGTATTTT.

The chain uses TRBV2 and TRBJ1-2; 9 bases map to TRBD1. Germline CDR1 SNHLY, CDR2 FYNNEI. This CDR3 is 20 amino acids long. V lost 0 bases, J lost 4 bases, and 18 bases stayed unmatched. CDR3 sequence reads: CASSEAPRRPDRGISYGYTF. The CDR3 DNA sequence: TGTGCCAGCAGTGAAGCGCCGAGACGGCCTGACAGGGGGATTAGCTATGGCTACACCTTC.

Only a few counts were recorded for this clonotype. The chain recombines TRBV20-1 with TRBJ2-7; D call uncertain. The CDR3 has 13 residues. Germline V CDR1 and CDR2: DFQATT, SNEGSKA (reference sequence). V lost 6 bases and J 0 bases, leaving 12 bases between the germline ends. The CDR3 DNA is TGCAGTGCCCCCGGAAAAGTCTCCTACGAGCAGTACTTC. Its protein product is CSAPGKVSYEQYF.

This chain links TRBV5-1 with TRBJ1-1; 9 nucleotides agree with TRBD1. Germline V gene sequence: CDR1 SGHRS, CDR2 YFSETQ. J lost 11 bases, V lost 0 bases, and 2 bases had no gene match. The CDR3 is made up of 12 amino acids. Written as DNA, the CDR3 is TGCGCCAGCAGCTTGGACAGGGGGCGGGCTTTCTTT. Translating gives CASSLDRGRAFF.

The chain couples TRBV4-1 to TRBJ2-5; 10 nucleotides agree with TRBD2. CDR3 size: 17 residues. After removal of 1 base from V and 1 base from J, the junction contained 6 bases not matched to a gene. Germline loops: CDR1 MGHRA, CDR2 YSYEKL. The CDR3 loop reads CASSQVSLAGSQETQYF. CDR3 in DNA: TGCGCCAGCAGCCAAGTGTCACTAGCGGGAAGCCAAGAGACCCAGTACTTC.

The chain has TRBV20-1 and TRBJ2-1; the match to TRBD2 covers 11 bases. From germline, CDR1 is DFQATT and CDR2 SNEGSKA (reference sequence). V dropped 0 bases and J dropped 4; count of bases not matched to a gene: 5. The CDR3 spans 16 residues. CDR3: CSARDSGRAGYNEQFF. The CDR3 DNA sequence: TGCAGTGCTAGAGATAGCGGGAGGGCGGGGTACAATGAGCAGTTCTTC.

This clonotype was observed a handful of times. The chain has TRBV5-1 and TRBJ2-1; no firm D call. Trimming pared 2 bases from V and 6 bases from J, leaving 9 bases between. The CDR3 is made up of 13 amino acids. In germline, CDR1 is SGHRS, CDR2 YFSETQ. The DNA for the CDR3 is TGCGCCAGCAGCTTTACGGGTTCCAATGAGCAGTTCTTC. It specifies CASSFTGSNEQFF.

This clonotype has a handful of counts. As DNA, the CDR3 is TGTGCCAGCAGTTACAGCAAAAACACTGAAGCTTTCTTT. It yields the protein CASSYSKNTEAFF. The chain is built from TRBV6-6 and TRBJ1-1; D remains unclear. Trimming shortened V by 2 bases and J by 2 bases, and 6 bases separated the two germline ends. CDR3 length: 13 amino acids. Germline V CDR1 and CDR2: MNHNY, SVGAGI (reference sequence).

This clonotype was counted ten times or more. The chain has TRBV5-4 and TRBJ2-5, with D perhaps TRBD1 or TRBD2 (5 bases each). Trimming removed 4 bases from V and 5 bases from J, with 12 bases in between. Germline-derived CDR1 and CDR2 are SGHNT and YYREEE (reference sequence). The CDR3 is 13 residues long. The CDR3: CASSPRGWETQYF. CDR3 nucleotides: TGTGCCAGCAGCCCTCGGGGCTGGGAGACCCAGTACTTC.

There are a few counts of this clonotype. The J gene is TRBJ2-5, the V gene TRBV7-6; D uncertain. V lost 1 base, J lost 7 bases, and 7 bases lay in between. There are 12 residues in the CDR3. CDR1 and CDR2 (germline): SGHVS, FNYEAQ. The CDR3 nucleotides read TGTGCCAGCAGCTTAGATGGCGGGACCCAGTACTTC. Translated, it gives CASSLDGGTQYF.

This clonotype was observed a few times. This chain connects TRBV5-4 to TRBJ2-7; TRBD1 aligns across 9 bases. The J segment lost 3 bases and the V segment lost 2 bases, leaving 6 bases of the junction unmatched. Germline assignment: CDR1 SGHNT and CDR2 YYREEE (reference sequence). The CDR3 runs 15 residues. CDR3: CASSLTGQGIYEQYF. CDR3 DNA sequence: TGTGCCAGCAGCTTAACGGGACAGGGTATCTACGAGCAGTACTTC.

This clonotype was seen ten or more times. The V call is TRBV5-1, the J call TRBJ2-1; perhaps TRBD1 as D (5 bases). Germline V gene lookup returns CDR1 SGHRS and CDR2 YFSETQ. This CDR3 has 15 residues. Trimming took off 2 bases at V and 7 bases at J, with 16 bases between the two ends. CDR3 in DNA: TGCGCCAGCAGCTTTGGGGCCGGGCCTTCAAATGAGCAGTTCTTC. Its protein product is CASSFGAGPSNEQFF.

Many counts were recorded for this clonotype. The chain joins TRBV2 to TRBJ2-1; no reliable D call. From germline, CDR1 is SNHLY and CDR2 FYNNEI. CDR3 length: 13 residues. Trimming took 8 bases from V and 5 from J, leaving 13 bases between them. CDR3 DNA sequence: TGTGCCAGCGACTTAGGACCCAACAATGAGCAGTTCTTC. Protein: CASDLGPNNEQFF.

The table lists this clonotype with a few counts. This chain links TRBV3-1 with TRBJ2-1, with TRBD2 matching over 9 bases. CDR3 size: 16 residues. The trim removed 1 base at V and 8 bases at J, leaving 9 bases unmatched. Germline V gene lookup returns CDR1 LGHDT and CDR2 YNNKEL (reference sequence). The CDR3 bases are TGTGCCAGCAGCCAAGGCCCTAGCGGGACCCGCGATGAGCAGTTCTTC. Its translation: CASSQGPSGTRDEQFF.

This clonotype appeared many times. This sequence joins TRBV3-1 and TRBJ2-5; D remains ambiguous. The V and J ends lost 5 bases and 3 bases respectively, with 10 bases between them. The CDR3 length is 13 residues. Germline CDR1 and CDR2: LGHDT and YNNKEL (reference sequence). CDR3 nucleotide sequence: TGTGCCAGCAGCACGATAGGGAAAGAGACCCAGTACTTC. This translates into CASSTIGKETQYF.

The chain is built from TRBV12-3 or TRBV12-4 and TRBJ2-5; D is undetermined. The CDR3 contains 14 residues. With 1 base removed from V and 1 base from J, the gap between germline ends came to 7 bases. CDR3 DNA sequence: TGTGCCAGCAGTTTAGTCCCCTTCCAAGAGACCCAGTACTTC. This codes for CASSLVPFQETQYF.

This clonotype was counted between two and nine times. The chain employs TRBV6-1 and TRBJ1-3; D may be TRBD1 (5 bases). V shed 4 bases and J shed 1 base, with 11 bases lying between them. The CDR3 extends over 15 amino acids. Germline V gives CDR1 MNHNS, CDR2 SASEGT. The CDR3 here is CASSGFRVSGNTIYF. As DNA, the CDR3 is TGTGCCAGCAGTGGATTCAGGGTTTCTGGAAACACCATATATTTT.

This chain links TRBV5-4 with TRBJ2-1; no definite D call. V dropped 2 bases and J dropped 9 bases, with 9 bases sitting between them. CDR1 and CDR2 (germline): SGHNT, YYREEE (reference sequence). The CDR3 is 12 residues long. The CDR3 spells CASSLTSSEQFF. CDR3 coding DNA: TGTGCCAGCAGCTTAACCTCCAGTGAGCAGTTCTTC.

The V call is TRBV20-1, the J call TRBJ2-1; 14 positions match TRBD2. The CDR3 is made up of 15 amino acids. Germline CDR1 is DFQATT and CDR2 is SNEGSKA (reference sequence). V was clipped by 0 bases and J by 10 bases; unmatched bases: 5. The CDR3 coding sequence is TGCAGTGCTAGAGAGGGACTAGCGGGAGTTTTCGAGCAGTTCTTC. Protein: CSAREGLAGVFEQFF.